The T cell receptor beta chain under discussion was sequenced for a study of T cells in Graves' hyperthyroidism and ophthalmopathy. Study as a whole: The authors collected peripheral blood at initial diagnosis, before any treatment.

TCR beta CDR3 regions were amplified from RNA transcripts. The HTBI primer set drove a first-round RT-PCR of the TCR CDR3. TCRdb itself ran the multiplex PCR reads through MiXCR, one entry per CDR3 protein. This repertoire shows about 130,000 distinct CDR3 sequences, roughly a fifth found once; its top ten account for over 60%. Investigators excluded patients with uncontrolled infection, other autoimmune disease, pregnancy or lactation. Germline loops: CDR1 SGHAT, CDR2 FQNNGV. Losses at the gene ends were 4 bases for V and 3 bases for J; bases not matched to a gene: 4. The CDR3 loop spans 15 amino acids.

This receptor was taken from a woman in her fifties or sixties with Graves' hyperthyroidism that later progressed to Graves' ophthalmopathy. The specimen was blood. This chain joins TRBV11-2 and TRBJ2-7; 12 nucleotides line up with TRBD2. DNA of the CDR3: TGTGCCAGCAGCTCGACTAGCGGGAGTTTCTACGAGCAGTACTTC. It encodes CASSSTSGSFYEQYF.